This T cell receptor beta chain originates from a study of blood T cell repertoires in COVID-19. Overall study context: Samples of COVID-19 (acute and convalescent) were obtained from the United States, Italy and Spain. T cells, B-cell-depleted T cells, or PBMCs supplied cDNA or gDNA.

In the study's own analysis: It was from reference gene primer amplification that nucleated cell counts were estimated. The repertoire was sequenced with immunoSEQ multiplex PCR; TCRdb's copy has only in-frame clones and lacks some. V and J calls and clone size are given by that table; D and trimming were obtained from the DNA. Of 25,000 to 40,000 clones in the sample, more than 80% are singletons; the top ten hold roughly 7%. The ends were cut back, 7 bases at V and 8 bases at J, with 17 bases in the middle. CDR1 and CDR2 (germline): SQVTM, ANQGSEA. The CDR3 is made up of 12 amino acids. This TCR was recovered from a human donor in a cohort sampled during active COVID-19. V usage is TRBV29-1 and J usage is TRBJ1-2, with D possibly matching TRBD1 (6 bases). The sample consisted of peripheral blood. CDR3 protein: CSAPRGARGYTF. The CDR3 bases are TGCAGCGCCCCCCGGGGGGCTCGCGGCTACACCTTC.